The clone carrying this T cell receptor (beta chain) was counted only a few times. As yet, its antigen is unknown. The data originate from a study of blood T cells in healthy people across ages. Study information: About one barcoded beta molecule per two T cells was captured by template switching.

Study results and limitations: With donor CMV status unknown, expanded clonotype changes were possibly confounded.

Combining a sample-barcoded 5' primer with a J-beta primer mix, a second PCR ran for about 6 to 12 cycles. Template switching added a 12-random-nucleotide identifier to every cDNA molecule. From the 5' RACE reads, TCRdb called clonotypes with MiXCR, one entry per CDR3 protein. Seen here are hundreds of thousands of distinct CDR3 sequences, about 48% observed once, and the top ten hold 10% to 15%. V was trimmed by 7 bases and J by 6 bases, leaving 17 bases between them. Germline V gene lookup returns CDR1 SGHRS and CDR2 YFSETQ. CDR3 length: 14 residues. This rearrangement joins TRBV5-1 to TRBJ2-1; D may be TRBD1 (5 bases). The TCR was taken from a man aged 30 to 39 in good health. Sequencing used blood. In nucleotides, the CDR3 is TGCGCCAGCTTCAAAGGCGGCAGGGTCAATGAGCAGTTCTTC. It specifies CASFKGGRVNEQFF.